This is a list of T cell receptor beta chains from one sample in a study of cytomegalovirus exposure and HLA in healthy donors. TCRdb keeps only in-frame clones here, not all; method: immunoSEQ multiplex PCR. Among more than 95,000 clones listed, 70% to 90% were seen once. Sample: PBMCs. Source of these receptors: a man aged 18 to 35 in good health and CMV-seronegative. Each CDR3 is given with its conserved first and last residue. Each record gives: V gene, J gene, D gene, clone size, CDR3 DNA, CDR3 protein. D genes are given only for firm matches. Not all rows give a size; the values are once, few, many and, for expanded clones, a class.

TRBV4-1	TRBJ1-1	TRBD1	.	TGCGCCAGCAGCCATGGACAGGGAAACACTGAAGCTTTCTTT	CASSHGQGNTEAFF
TRBV19	TRBJ1-1	.	once	TGTGCCAGTAGTAAACAACAGGGAGGGAAGAACACTGAAGCTTTCTTT	CASSKQQGGKNTEAFF
TRBV5-1	TRBJ2-1	TRBD2	.	TGCGCCAGCAGCCTCCAAACGAGCGGGAGGGCCAGTGAGCAGTTCTTC	CASSLQTSGRASEQFF
TRBV28	TRBJ2-3	TRBD2	.	TGTGCCAGCAGTCTTCGGGGGGGGAGTACAGATACGCAGTATTTT	CASSLRGGSTDTQYF
TRBV28	TRBJ2-7	.	.	TGTGCCAGCAGCCCGGAATCAGGATTCCGCGAGCAGTACTTC	CASSPESGFREQYF
TRBV5-6	TRBJ1-4	TRBD1	.	TGTGCCAGCAGCTTGCAGGGGGGACGAAGTGAAAAACTGTTTTTT	CASSLQGGRSEKLFF
TRBV28	TRBJ1-2	.	.	TGTGCCAGCAATTCCCCCGAATGGAGTTACTATGGCTACACCTTC	CASNSPEWSYYGYTF
TRBV27	TRBJ2-7	.	once	TGTGCCAGCAGTACATATTATCCCGGCGGCTACGAGCAGTACTTC	CASSTYYPGGYEQYF
TRBV5-5	TRBJ2-7	.	.	TGTGCCAGCAGCTCGGACTCTTACGAGCAGTACTTC	CASSSDSYEQYF
TRBV6-1	TRBJ1-3	.	.	TGTGCCAGCAGTGAAGTTCAGGCTTCCTCTGGAAACACCATATATTTT	CASSEVQASSGNTIYF
TRBV7-8	TRBJ2-5	.	.	TGTGCCAGCAGCTCGGGGATAGGGTACCAAGAGACCCAGTACTTC	CASSSGIGYQETQYF
TRBV4-3	TRBJ2-3	TRBD1	.	TGCGCCAGCAGTCTCGGGACAGGGATCACAGATACGCAGTATTTT	CASSLGTGITDTQYF
TRBV5-1	TRBJ2-7	TRBD1	.	TGCGCCAGCAGCTTGGTTTTCGGGGACAGGAACTACGAGCAGTACTTC	CASSLVFGDRNYEQYF
TRBV5-6	TRBJ1-2	.	.	TGTGCCAGCAGCTTGGGGTGGGGAGGTGGATCTCTCTACACCTTC	CASSLGWGGGSLYTF
TRBV18	TRBJ1-6	.	.	TGTGCCAGCTCAGAGGGACTGGAGAATTCACCCCTCCACTTT	CASSEGLENSPLHF
TRBV14	TRBJ1-5	.	.	TGTGCCAGCAGCCAGTCGGGCAATCAGCCCCAGCATTTT	CASSQSGNQPQHF
TRBV6-1	TRBJ1-5	TRBD1	.	TGTGCCAGCAGTGGCGGAAACGCCGGGACAGGGTCTCAGCATTTT	CASSGGNAGTGSQHF
TRBV6-1	TRBJ2-5	TRBD2	.	TGTGCCAGCACGAGCGGGACTTCCCAAGAGACCCAGTACTTC	CASTSGTSQETQYF
TRBV2	TRBJ2-7	.	.	TGTGCCAGCAGTGAAGGAGCCATCACCTACGAGCAGTACTTC	CASSEGAITYEQYF
TRBV30	TRBJ1-1	.	.	TGTGCCTGGAGTTACAGGGTTGAAGCTTTCTTT	CAWSYRVEAFF
TRBV6-5	TRBJ1-5	.	.	TGTGCCAGCAGTTACGCGTTAGATCAGCCCCAGCATTTT	CASSYALDQPQHF
TRBV6-5	TRBJ2-7	TRBD1	.	TGTGCCAGCAGTTACTCGCCTCCGGGACAGAACTACGAGCAGTACTTC	CASSYSPPGQNYEQYF
TRBV4-1	TRBJ1-1	.	.	TGCGCCAGCAGCCAAGCAGGTGATCGGACTGAAGCTTTCTTT	CASSQAGDRTEAFF
TRBV28	TRBJ1-1	TRBD1	once	TGTGCCAGCAGGCAACCGGGACAGGTGAACACTGAAGCTTTCTTT	CASRQPGQVNTEAFF
TRBV2	TRBJ1-5	TRBD1	.	TGTGCCAGCAGTGAGACAGGGTTTTTTCAGCCCCAGCATTTT	CASSETGFFQPQHF
TRBV4-1	TRBJ1-4	.	.	TGCGCCAGCAGCCAACCCAGGGATAAGCTGTTTTTT	CASSQPRDKLFF
TRBV13	TRBJ2-3	TRBD2	.	TGTGCCAGCAGCCTAGGACTAGCGGGCAGCACAGATACGCAGTATTTT	CASSLGLAGSTDTQYF
TRBV5-4	TRBJ2-3	.	.	TGTGCCAGCAGCTTGAACCCCGGGGGTACAGATACGCAGTATTTT	CASSLNPGGTDTQYF
TRBV11-3	TRBJ2-7	.	.	TGTGCCAGCAGCTTGCGCCCATACGAGCAGTACTTC	CASSLRPYEQYF
TRBV28	TRBJ2-1	.	.	TGTGCCAGCAGGGGAGACAATGAGCAGTTCTTC	CASRGDNEQFF
TRBV28	TRBJ1-5	.	.	TGTGCCAGCAGCAGGGTGAGGAGCAATCAGCCCCAGCATTTT	CASSRVRSNQPQHF
TRBV7-6	TRBJ1-1	.	.	TGTGCCAGCAGCTTAGCCGCTTCGGTGAACACTGAAGCTTTCTTT	CASSLAASVNTEAFF
TRBV28	TRBJ1-4	.	.	TGTGCCAGCAGTTTTTATGAGGGCAGGGGTCCAGAAAAACTGTTTTTT	CASSFYEGRGPEKLFF
TRBV9	TRBJ2-3	.	.	TGTGCCAGCAGCGCAAGGGGCCCAGATACGCAGTATTTT	CASSARGPDTQYF
TRBV5-1	TRBJ2-7	TRBD2	.	TGCGCCAGCAGCTATGCGGGACTAAAGACGGGCTACGAGCAGTACTTC	CASSYAGLKTGYEQYF
TRBV2	TRBJ2-2	TRBD1	once	TGTGCCAGTAATCCGGGACAGGGGTTCGCCGGGGAGCTGTTTTTT	CASNPGQGFAGELFF
TRBV19	TRBJ1-2	TRBD1	few	TGTGCCAGTAGTACCGGGACAGTCTATGGCTACACCTTC	CASSTGTVYGYTF
TRBV9	TRBJ1-1	TRBD1	.	TGTGCCAGCAGCAAGTGGGACAGCATGAACACTGAAGCTTTCTTT	CASSKWDSMNTEAFF
TRBV5-1	TRBJ1-2	TRBD1	.	TGCGCCAGCAGCCCGGGACAGGTGACTACTAACTATGGCTACACCTTC	CASSPGQVTTNYGYTF
TRBV4-3	TRBJ1-6	TRBD1	.	TGCGCCAGCAGCACCCAACGGGACAGGGGTCTGAATAATTCACCCCTCCACTTT	CASSTQRDRGLNNSPLHF
TRBV29-1	TRBJ2-7	.	.	TGCAGCGTTCCAGGCACAAGCTCCTACGAGCAGTACTTC	CSVPGTSSYEQYF
TRBV9	TRBJ2-3	TRBD2	.	TGTGCCAGCAGGAAGAGCGGGGGCACAGATACGCAGTATTTT	CASRKSGGTDTQYF
TRBV6-5	TRBJ2-7	.	.	TGTGCCAGCAGTTACTCGACGGAGTCGAAGCAGTACTTC	CASSYSTESKQYF
TRBV6-1	TRBJ2-7	.	once	TGTGCCAGCAGTGCCCTAGCTAGCGACGAGCAGTACTTC	CASSALASDEQYF
TRBV6-6	TRBJ1-6	.	few	TGTGCCAGCAGTTTTATCTCCAACAATAATTCACCCCTCCACTTT	CASSFISNNNSPLHF